These T cell receptor beta chains were read from a single sample in a study of cytomegalovirus exposure and HLA in healthy donors. Clones were sequenced by immunoSEQ multiplex PCR, and TCRdb holds only the in-frame ones, with some missing. The sample comprises 170,000 or so clones, under 90% of which are singletons, and around 1.9% rests with the top ten. The sample was PBMCs. The receptors were sampled from a man aged 18 to 30 in good health and CMV-seronegative. Each CDR3 is given with its conserved first and last residue. D genes are given only for firm matches. Clone sizes are given selectively: once, few, many, or a class where the clone is expanded.

j_gene: TRBJ2-5; v_gene: TRBV2; abundance: NA; d_gene: NA; len: 15; CDR3aa: CASSPNRAGQETQYF; CDR3nt: TGTGCCAGCAGTCCGAACAGGGCGGGCCAAGAGACCCAGTACTTC
j_gene: TRBJ2-3; v_gene: TRBV6-1; abundance: NA; d_gene: TRBD1; len: 16; CDR3aa: CASSADRGPRTDTQYF; CDR3nt: TGTGCCAGCAGTGCGGACAGGGGGCCTCGCACAGATACGCAGTATTTT
j_gene: TRBJ2-5; v_gene: TRBV7-7; abundance: NA; d_gene: NA; len: 15; CDR3aa: CASSFLDRPTETQYF; CDR3nt: TGTGCTAGCAGCTTTTTGGACAGACCGACTGAGACCCAGTACTTC
j_gene: TRBJ2-1; v_gene: TRBV27; abundance: NA; d_gene: TRBD1; len: 16; CDR3aa: CASSTATGRSYNEQFF; CDR3nt: TGTGCCAGCAGTACCGCGACAGGGAGATCCTACAATGAGCAGTTCTTC
j_gene: TRBJ1-5; v_gene: TRBV9; abundance: NA; d_gene: TRBD1; len: 15; CDR3aa: CASSGEQGLDQPQHF; CDR3nt: TGTGCCAGCAGCGGCGAACAGGGGCTAGATCAGCCCCAGCATTTT
j_gene: TRBJ2-7; v_gene: TRBV15; abundance: once; d_gene: NA; len: 15; CDR3aa: CATSKTESGSYEQYF; CDR3nt: TGTGCCACCAGCAAGACGGAGTCGGGGAGCTACGAGCAGTACTTC
j_gene: TRBJ2-5; v_gene: TRBV11-2; abundance: NA; d_gene: NA; len: 16; CDR3aa: CASSLSPARVQETQYF; CDR3nt: TGTGCCAGCAGCTTATCCCCCGCGAGGGTCCAAGAGACCCAGTACTTC
j_gene: TRBJ2-5; v_gene: TRBV5-1; abundance: NA; d_gene: TRBD2; len: 15; CDR3aa: CASSLAGGGQETQYF; CDR3nt: TGCGCCAGCAGCTTGGCCGGGGGGGGCCAAGAGACCCAGTACTTC
j_gene: TRBJ1-1; v_gene: TRBV4-2; abundance: NA; d_gene: NA; len: 15; CDR3aa: CASSPGGRGDTEAFF; CDR3nt: TGTGCCAGCAGCCCGGGGGGCCGGGGGGACACTGAAGCTTTCTTT
j_gene: TRBJ1-2; v_gene: TRBV27; abundance: NA; d_gene: TRBD1; len: 13; CDR3aa: CASRDRGWYGYTF; CDR3nt: TGTGCCAGCAGAGACAGGGGATGGTATGGCTACACCTTC
j_gene: TRBJ2-7; v_gene: TRBV7-3; abundance: NA; d_gene: TRBD2; len: 17; CDR3aa: CASSPQEVRGVTYEQYF; CDR3nt: TGTGCCAGCAGCCCCCAGGAGGTGCGGGGGGTAACTTACGAGCAGTACTTC
j_gene: TRBJ2-1; v_gene: TRBV7-9; abundance: NA; d_gene: NA; len: 18; CDR3aa: CASSFQLSTSPYNNEQFF; CDR3nt: TGTGCCAGCAGCTTTCAACTCTCGACTTCCCCATATAACAATGAGCAGTTCTTC
j_gene: TRBJ1-2; v_gene: TRBV6-6; abundance: NA; d_gene: NA; len: 15; CDR3aa: CASAPLSGGNYGYTF; CDR3nt: TGTGCCAGCGCCCCCCTGTCCGGGGGTAACTATGGCTACACCTTC
j_gene: TRBJ1-2; v_gene: TRBV2; abundance: NA; d_gene: NA; len: 14; CDR3aa: CASRSDIANYGYTF; CDR3nt: TGTGCCAGCAGGTCGGACATAGCTAACTATGGCTACACCTTC
j_gene: TRBJ2-7; v_gene: TRBV28; abundance: NA; d_gene: TRBD1; len: 14; CDR3aa: CASNSLGQGNEQYF; CDR3nt: TGTGCCAGCAACAGTCTGGGACAGGGGAACGAGCAGTACTTC
j_gene: TRBJ1-6; v_gene: TRBV2; abundance: NA; d_gene: NA; len: 13; CDR3aa: CASKGGYNSPLHF; CDR3nt: TGTGCCAGCAAAGGAGGCTATAATTCACCCCTCCACTTT
j_gene: TRBJ1-6; v_gene: TRBV6-6; abundance: NA; d_gene: NA; len: 15; CDR3aa: CASSYQAPYNSPLHF; CDR3nt: TGTGCCAGCAGTTACCAGGCACCCTATAATTCACCCCTCCACTTT
j_gene: TRBJ1-5; v_gene: TRBV4-3; abundance: NA; d_gene: TRBD1; len: 16; CDR3aa: CASSQGRTGSGTPQHF; CDR3nt: TGCGCCAGCAGCCAGGGCCGGACAGGCTCGGGGACGCCCCAGCATTTT
j_gene: TRBJ1-2; v_gene: TRBV4-3; abundance: NA; d_gene: NA; len: 14; CDR3aa: CASSDGGANYGYTF; CDR3nt: TGCGCCAGCAGCGACGGGGGAGCTAACTATGGCTACACCTTC
j_gene: TRBJ2-6; v_gene: TRBV5-1; abundance: once; d_gene: NA; len: 14; CDR3aa: CASSPFSGANVLTF; CDR3nt: TGCGCCAGCAGCCCCTTCTCTGGGGCCAACGTCCTGACTTTC
j_gene: TRBJ2-7; v_gene: TRBV28; abundance: NA; d_gene: TRBD2; len: 16; CDR3aa: CASSSPGLAGRYEQYF; CDR3nt: TGTGCCAGCAGTTCACCCGGGCTAGCGGGCCGCTACGAGCAGTACTTC
j_gene: TRBJ2-7; v_gene: TRBV18; abundance: NA; d_gene: TRBD2; len: 18; CDR3aa: CASSPSLAGGPPSYEQYF; CDR3nt: TGTGCCAGCTCACCATCACTAGCGGGGGGGCCCCCCTCCTACGAGCAGTACTTC
j_gene: TRBJ1-2; v_gene: TRBV30; abundance: NA; d_gene: NA; len: 14; CDR3aa: CAWSVAGRGDGYTF; CDR3nt: TGTGCCTGGAGTGTAGCCGGACGGGGAGATGGCTACACCTTC
j_gene: TRBJ1-5; v_gene: TRBV10-3; abundance: NA; d_gene: NA; len: 12; CDR3aa: CAISDLEQPQHF; CDR3nt: TGTGCCATCAGTGACTTGGAGCAGCCCCAGCATTTT
j_gene: TRBJ1-5; v_gene: TRBV2; abundance: once; d_gene: NA; len: 14; CDR3aa: CASSDRAAHQPQHF; CDR3nt: TGTGCCAGCAGTGACCGAGCGGCTCATCAGCCCCAGCATTTT
j_gene: TRBJ1-4; v_gene: TRBV28; abundance: NA; d_gene: NA; len: 14; CDR3aa: CASSSTDGNEKLFF; CDR3nt: TGTGCCAGCAGCTCCACCGACGGGAATGAAAAACTGTTTTTT
j_gene: TRBJ1-5; v_gene: TRBV7-6; abundance: NA; d_gene: NA; len: 14; CDR3aa: CASSLGVQGQPQHF; CDR3nt: TGTGCCAGCAGCTTAGGCGTCCAGGGACAGCCCCAGCATTTT
j_gene: TRBJ1-3; v_gene: TRBV4-1; abundance: NA; d_gene: TRBD1; len: 15; CDR3aa: CASSRDREAGNTIYF; CDR3nt: TGCGCCAGCAGCCGGGACAGGGAGGCTGGAAACACCATATATTTT
j_gene: TRBJ1-1; v_gene: TRBV25-1; abundance: NA; d_gene: NA; len: 13; CDR3aa: CASSEGVYTEAFF; CDR3nt: TGTGCCAGCAGTGAAGGAGTATACACTGAAGCTTTCTTT
j_gene: TRBJ1-4; v_gene: TRBV4-3; abundance: few; d_gene: NA; len: 15; CDR3aa: CASSQGPGNLEKLFF; CDR3nt: TGCGCCAGCAGCCAAGGGCCAGGGAATCTTGAAAAACTGTTTTTT
j_gene: TRBJ2-7; v_gene: TRBV9; abundance: NA; d_gene: NA; len: 14; CDR3aa: CASSEDLASYEQYF; CDR3nt: TGTGCCAGCAGCGAAGACTTGGCCTCCTACGAGCAGTACTTC
j_gene: TRBJ2-7; v_gene: TRBV10-3; abundance: NA; d_gene: NA; len: 14; CDR3aa: CAISESGTRGEQYF; CDR3nt: TGTGCCATCAGTGAGTCGGGGACAAGAGGCGAGCAGTACTTC
j_gene: TRBJ1-5; v_gene: TRBV28; abundance: NA; d_gene: NA; len: 17; CDR3aa: CASRSGTHSVSNQPQHF; CDR3nt: TGTGCCAGCAGATCCGGGACTCACTCTGTTAGCAATCAGCCCCAGCATTTT
j_gene: TRBJ2-1; v_gene: TRBV30; abundance: NA; d_gene: NA; len: 13; CDR3aa: CAWSLDRKREQFF; CDR3nt: TGTGCCTGGAGTCTAGACCGAAAAAGGGAGCAGTTCTTC
j_gene: TRBJ2-1; v_gene: TRBV7-7; abundance: NA; d_gene: TRBD1; len: 15; CDR3aa: CASSSGQVAYGEQFF; CDR3nt: TGTGCTAGCAGCTCTGGACAGGTCGCGTATGGTGAGCAGTTCTTC
j_gene: TRBJ2-3; v_gene: TRBV4-1; abundance: NA; d_gene: TRBD1; len: 17; CDR3aa: CASSHLRGQGTTDTQYF; CDR3nt: TGCGCCAGCAGCCACCTCAGGGGGCAGGGGACCACAGATACGCAGTATTTT
j_gene: TRBJ1-2; v_gene: TRBV28; abundance: NA; d_gene: TRBD1; len: 15; CDR3aa: CASSSGDRDIFGYTF; CDR3nt: TGTGCCAGCAGTTCTGGTGACAGGGACATCTTTGGCTACACCTTC
j_gene: TRBJ2-5; v_gene: TRBV5-4; abundance: NA; d_gene: NA; len: 12; CDR3aa: CASSGRQETQYF; CDR3nt: TGTGCCAGCAGCGGGAGACAAGAGACCCAGTACTTC
j_gene: TRBJ1-1; v_gene: TRBV7-3; abundance: NA; d_gene: NA; len: 19; CDR3aa: CASSFKTPPHPGEDTEAFF; CDR3nt: TGTGCCAGCAGCTTTAAGACCCCCCCACACCCTGGGGAGGACACTGAAGCTTTCTTT
j_gene: TRBJ2-7; v_gene: TRBV4-1; abundance: NA; d_gene: TRBD2; len: 15; CDR3aa: CASSRLAGGPWEQYF; CDR3nt: TGCGCCAGCAGCCGCCTAGCGGGAGGGCCGTGGGAGCAGTACTTC
j_gene: TRBJ2-1; v_gene: TRBV5-6; abundance: NA; d_gene: TRBD2; len: 13; CDR3aa: CASSLWGGNEQFF; CDR3nt: TGTGCCAGCAGCTTGTGGGGGGGAAATGAGCAGTTCTTC
j_gene: TRBJ2-3; v_gene: TRBV27; abundance: NA; d_gene: TRBD1; len: 19; CDR3aa: CASSYLSITGTGAADTQYF; CDR3nt: TGTGCCAGCAGTTATTTATCCATAACCGGGACAGGGGCCGCAGATACGCAGTATTTT
j_gene: TRBJ2-7; v_gene: TRBV7-6; abundance: NA; d_gene: TRBD2; len: 14; CDR3aa: CASSPRTSAYEQYF; CDR3nt: TGTGCCAGCAGCCCTAGGACTAGCGCCTACGAGCAGTACTTC
j_gene: TRBJ2-2; v_gene: TRBV7-9; abundance: NA; d_gene: TRBD1; len: 15; CDR3aa: CASSLRDRGTGELFF; CDR3nt: TGTGCCAGCAGCTTAAGGGACAGGGGCACCGGGGAGCTGTTTTTT
j_gene: TRBJ1-5; v_gene: TRBV5-4; abundance: NA; d_gene: TRBD1; len: 14; CDR3aa: CASRGQGLNQPQHF; CDR3nt: TGTGCCAGCAGGGGACAGGGCCTCAATCAGCCCCAGCATTTT
j_gene: TRBJ2-3; v_gene: TRBV28; abundance: NA; d_gene: NA; len: 18; CDR3aa: CASSFSPPQATTTDTQYF; CDR3nt: TGTGCCAGCAGTTTCTCACCCCCCCAGGCCACCACCACAGATACGCAGTATTTT
j_gene: TRBJ2-7; v_gene: TRBV15; abundance: NA; d_gene: NA; len: 15; CDR3aa: CATSRDPGSTYEQYF; CDR3nt: TGTGCCACCAGCAGAGACCCGGGATCAACCTACGAGCAGTACTTC
j_gene: TRBJ2-6; v_gene: TRBV28; abundance: once; d_gene: NA; len: 16; CDR3aa: CASSLFGGAGANVLTF; CDR3nt: TGTGCCAGCAGTTTATTCGGAGGTGCGGGGGCCAACGTCCTGACTTTC
j_gene: TRBJ2-5; v_gene: TRBV7-9; abundance: NA; d_gene: NA; len: 15; CDR3aa: CASSSSTGSQETQYF; CDR3nt: TGTGCCAGCAGCTCGTCGACAGGTTCCCAAGAGACCCAGTACTTC
j_gene: TRBJ1-1; v_gene: TRBV7-9; abundance: NA; d_gene: TRBD1; len: 15; CDR3aa: CASSWDRALNTEAFF; CDR3nt: TGTGCCAGCAGCTGGGACAGGGCCTTGAACACTGAAGCTTTCTTT
j_gene: TRBJ1-5; v_gene: TRBV10-1; abundance: NA; d_gene: NA; len: 16; CDR3aa: CASSLDRNPHNQPQHF; CDR3nt: TGCGCCAGCAGTCTTGACAGAAACCCCCACAATCAGCCCCAGCATTTT
j_gene: TRBJ2-3; v_gene: TRBV25-1; abundance: NA; d_gene: NA; len: 15; CDR3aa: CASSELGGGVNTQYF; CDR3nt: TGTGCCAGCAGTGAATTGGGGGGGGGCGTAAATACGCAGTATTTT
j_gene: TRBJ2-4; v_gene: TRBV12-5; abundance: NA; d_gene: TRBD1; len: 14; CDR3aa: CASGPGQHLNIQYF; CDR3nt: TGTGCTAGTGGCCCGGGACAGCACCTAAACATTCAGTACTTC